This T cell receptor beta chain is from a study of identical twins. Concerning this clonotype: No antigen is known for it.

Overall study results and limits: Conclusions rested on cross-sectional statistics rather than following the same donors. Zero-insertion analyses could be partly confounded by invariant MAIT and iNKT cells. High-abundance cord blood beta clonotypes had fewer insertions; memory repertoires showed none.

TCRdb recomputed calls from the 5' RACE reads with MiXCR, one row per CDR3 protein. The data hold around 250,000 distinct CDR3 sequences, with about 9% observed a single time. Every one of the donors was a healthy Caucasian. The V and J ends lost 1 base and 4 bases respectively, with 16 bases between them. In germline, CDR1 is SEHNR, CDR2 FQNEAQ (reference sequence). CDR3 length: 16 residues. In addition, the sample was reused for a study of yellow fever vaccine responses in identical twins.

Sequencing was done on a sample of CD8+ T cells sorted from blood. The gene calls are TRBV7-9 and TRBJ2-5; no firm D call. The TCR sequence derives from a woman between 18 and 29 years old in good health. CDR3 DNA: TGTGCCAGCAGCTTAGGCACCCCTTCCGCGGTAGAGACCCAGTACTTC. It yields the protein CASSLGTPSAVETQYF.